Below are 10 T cell receptor beta chains sequenced from a single sample in a study of regulatory dendritic cells for organ transplantation. The antigens for these receptors are not known. CFSE-labeled sorted T cells met regulatory or mature dendritic cells for roughly 5 days. Profiled with immunoSEQ multiplex PCR; TCRdb holds only in-frame clones, not every one. Of around 19,000 clones in the sample, roughly 88% are singletons; the top ten hold 0.6% to 0.8%. The specimen was naive CD4+ T cells from blood cultured with regulatory dendritic cells. Subset meaning: CD45RA+ naive T cells. Receptors were obtained from a human donor in good health.

The genes are TRBV7-2 and TRBJ1-1; D call uncertain. The ends were cut back, 2 bases at V and 0 bases at J, with 10 bases in the middle. The germline V gene has CDR1 SGHTA and CDR2 FQGNSA. This CDR3 contains 15 residues. DNA for the CDR3: TGTGCCAGCAGCTTAAGTCCTACGATGAACACTGAAGCTTTCTTT. The encoded protein is CASSLSPTMNTEAFF.

This sequence joins TRBV7-8 and TRBJ1-1; D may be TRBD1 (6 bases). The CDR3 consists of 13 residues. The V and J ends lost 2 bases and 4 bases respectively, with 8 bases between them. Germline CDR1 and CDR2: SGHVS and FQNEAQ. The CDR3: CASSLRGATEAFF. The DNA of the CDR3 is TGTGCCAGCAGCTTAAGGGGGGCCACTGAAGCTTTCTTT.

CDR3 DNA sequence: TGTGCCAGCAGTGGTAGGGCGTGGACTGAAGCTTTCTTT. This sequence encodes CASSGRAWTEAFF. The chain uses TRBV2 and TRBJ1-1; no clear D. V was trimmed by 4 bases and J by 5 bases, leaving 11 bases between them. CDR3 length: 13 amino acids. Germline V gene data show CDR1 as SNHLY and CDR2 as FYNNEI.

The chain links TRBV18 to TRBJ2-5; D perhaps matches TRBD2 (6 bases). Germline V lookup: CDR1 KGHSH, CDR2 LQKENI. The CDR3 loop spans 14 amino acids. The V and J ends lost 3 bases and 2 bases respectively, with 10 bases between them. This chain's CDR3 is CASSPRGGQETQYF. The CDR3 DNA sequence: TGTGCCAGCTCACCCCGGGGAGGTCAAGAGACCCAGTACTTC.

The chain is built from TRBV18 and TRBJ2-3; TRBD2 matches 11 bases. Per germline, CDR1 KGHSH and CDR2 LQKENI. This CDR3 comprises 16 residues. V trimming: 0 bases; J trimming: 6 bases; junction bases outside the gene matches: 5. The DNA of the CDR3 is TGTGCCAGCTCACCACCTAGCGGGGGGGGTCGGGATACGCAGTATTTT. The encoded protein is CASSPPSGGGRDTQYF.

The rearrangement joins TRBV5-1 to TRBJ1-1; D is unresolved. The germline V gene encodes CDR1 SGHRS and CDR2 YFSETQ. The length of the CDR3 is 15 residues. Between the trimmed V and J ends, which lost 2 bases and 2 bases, there was a span of 13 bases. DNA of the CDR3: TGCGCCAGCAGCTTAGCCGGGCAACAAAACACTGAAGCTTTCTTT. As protein: CASSLAGQQNTEAFF.

This chain links TRBV4-2 with TRBJ2-5; possible D gene TRBD1, 5 bases. The J call may be incorrect, as the DNA end agrees better with TRBJ2-7. Per germline, CDR1 LGHNA and CDR2 YNFKEQ. The CDR3 contains 16 residues. CDR3 in amino acids: CASSQAEAAGWYEQYF. In DNA, the CDR3 is TGTGCCAGCAGCCAGGCTGAGGCGGCAGGGTGGTACGAGCAGTACTTC.

The chain has TRBV9 and TRBJ1-6; D is ambiguous. CDR3 length: 14 residues. CDR1 SGDLS and CDR2 YYNGEE come from the germline V gene. Trimming took 3 bases from V and 10 from J, leaving 14 bases between them. The CDR3 loop is CASSGRAGWSPLHF. As DNA, the CDR3 is TGTGCCAGCAGCGGAAGGGCTGGGTGGTCACCCCTCCACTTT.

The CDR3 DNA sequence: TGTGCCAGCAGCCCCTCCCTTTGGGATCAAGAGACCCAGTACTTC. Encoded protein: CASSPSLWDQETQYF. The rearrangement uses TRBV11-1 and TRBJ2-5; D not resolved. CDR3 size: 15 residues. V lost 5 bases and J lost 2, with 15 bases in between. CDR1 is SGHAT and CDR2 is FQDESV in the germline V gene (reference sequence).

The chain employs TRBV30 and TRBJ1-3; no clear D gene. Germline V gene data show CDR1 as GTSNPN and CDR2 as SVGIG (reference sequence). Trimming removed 1 base at V and 8 bases at J, with 12 bases between. The CDR3 consists of 13 residues. As DNA, the CDR3 is TGTGCCTGGAGTGGCAGGAGGGTAGACACCATATATTTT. This codes for CAWSGRRVDTIYF. The complete variable domain, with remaining parts taken from reference TRBV30 and TRBJ1-3, reads SQTIHQWPATLVQPVGSPLSLECTVEGTSNPNLYWYRQAAGRGLQLLFYSVGIGQISSEVPQNLSASRPQDRQFILSSKKLLLSDSGFYLCAWSGRRVDTIYFGEGSWLTVV.